The 32 T cell receptor beta chains in this list originate from one sample, sequenced in a study of cytomegalovirus exposure and HLA in healthy donors. Primers: 60 Vbeta forward and 13 Jbeta reverse. Repertoires were generated with immunoSEQ multiplex PCR, while TCRdb's copy carries only in-frame clones and drops some. Of fewer than 250,000 clones listed, about 81% are singletons. Sequencing input: PBMCs. The receptors were sampled from a man aged 30 to 45 in good health and CMV-seropositive.

V usage is TRBV28 and J usage is TRBJ1-5; D might be TRBD1 (5 bases). Germline CDR1 and CDR2: MDHEN and SYDVKM. The V and J ends lost 2 bases and 7 bases respectively, with 12 bases between them. This CDR3 is 14 amino acids long. The CDR3 here is CASSLGGVIQPQHF. CDR3 nucleotides: TGTGCCAGCAGTTTAGGGGGGGTGATCCAGCCCCAGCATTTT.

The rearrangement links TRBV19 to TRBJ1-1, with 7 bases fitting TRBD1. The CDR3 consists of 16 residues. The J segment lost 1 base and the V segment lost 2 bases, leaving 7 bases of the junction unmatched. Germline V lookup: CDR1 LNHDA, CDR2 SQIVND (reference sequence). This chain's CDR3 is CASSITWTGWNTEAFF. Here the CDR3 DNA reads TGTGCCAGTAGTATAACATGGACAGGATGGAACACTGAAGCTTTCTTT.

The DNA of the CDR3 is TGTGCCAGTAGTATGCCTGGGCAATTTAATGAAAAACTGTTTTTT. Translated, it gives CASSMPGQFNEKLFF. The chain couples TRBV19 to TRBJ1-4; D is undetermined. Looked up from germline, CDR1 is LNHDA and CDR2 is SQIVND (reference sequence). The ends were cut back, 3 bases at V and 4 bases at J, with 12 bases in the middle. The CDR3 totals 15 residues. Supplemented by reference TRBV19 and TRBJ1-4, the full variable domain reads DGGITQSPKYLFRKEGQNVTLSCEQNLNHDAMYWYRQDPGQGLRLIYYSQIVNDFQKGDIAEGYSVSREKKESFPLTVTSAQKNPTAFYLCASSMPGQFNEKLFFGSGTQLSVL.

A single count supports this clone. This chain links TRBV6-5 with TRBJ2-7; 8 nucleotides match TRBD1. From germline, CDR1 is MNHEY and CDR2 SVGAGI. The CDR3 length is 15 residues. With 0 bases clipped from V and 3 bases from J, the junction kept 4 bases outside the gene matches. The CDR3 nucleotides read TGTGCCAGCAGTTACTCCCGACAGGGGAACTACGAGCAGTACTTC. Protein sequence: CASSYSRQGNYEQYF.

CDR3 sequence (DNA): TGTGCCAGCAGTTATTCTCAACTTGGGGGGGACACTGAAGCTTTCTTT. Translated, it gives CASSYSQLGGDTEAFF. The chain carries TRBV6-5 and TRBJ1-1; a weak D match, TRBD1 (5 bases). Trimming left V 3 bases short and J 3 bases short, with 17 bases between. Germline V lookup: CDR1 MNHEY, CDR2 SVGAGI. This CDR3 contains 16 residues.

This clone appeared a few times. The chain joins TRBV7-2 to TRBJ2-2; 8 bases fit TRBD2. This CDR3 has 15 amino acids. The V segment lost 5 bases and the J segment 5 bases; nucleotides outside the gene matches: 7. Looked up from germline, CDR1 is SGHTA and CDR2 is FQGNSA. CDR3: CASSRGGVGTGELFF. The CDR3 DNA sequence: TGTGCCAGCAGCCGGGGGGGCGTTGGGACCGGGGAGCTGTTTTTT.

The V call is TRBV5-4, the J call TRBJ1-2; possibly TRBD1 for D (5 bases). Trimming cost V 0 bases and J 5 bases, with 8 bases left between them. Per the germline V gene, CDR1 is SGHNT and CDR2 is YYREEE (reference sequence). The CDR3 runs 13 residues. The CDR3 protein is CASSLGGPYGYTF. DNA for the CDR3: TGTGCCAGCAGCTTGGGGGGCCCGTATGGCTACACCTTC.

In regard to this clone: Mismatch with germline at one junction end may stem from a read error. This chain connects TRBV7-9 to TRBJ2-7, with 9 bases lining up with TRBD2. Germline V CDR1 and CDR2: SEHNR, FQNEAQ (reference sequence). This CDR3 is 15 amino acids long. In DNA, the CDR3 is TGTTCCAGCAGCCCAGGGACTAGCCCGGCCTACGAGCAGTACTTC. Encoded protein: CSSSPGTSPAYEQYF.

In this sample, this clone turned up a few times. The rearrangement joins TRBV18 to TRBJ1-1; 8 nucleotides line up with TRBD1. Losses at the gene ends were 3 bases for V and 5 bases for J; bases not matched to a gene: 5. The germline V gene has CDR1 KGHSH and CDR2 LQKENI. The length of the CDR3 is 14 residues. CDR3 coding DNA: TGTGCCAGCTCACCCGGCAGGGGGCCAACTGAAGCTTTCTTT. Amino acid sequence: CASSPGRGPTEAFF.

This clone has only a few counts. This rearrangement joins TRBV5-1 to TRBJ1-6; tentative D call: TRBD1 (6 bases). The CDR3 is made up of 15 amino acids. Germline loops: CDR1 SGHRS, CDR2 YFSETQ. Deletions cut 2 bases from V and 8 bases from J, with 14 bases between. This CDR3 reads CASSFLSRGDSPLHF. For the CDR3, the DNA is TGCGCCAGCAGCTTTCTGAGCAGGGGTGATTCACCCCTCCACTTT. Full variable domain (missing parts from reference TRBV5-1 and TRBJ1-6): KAGVTQTPRYLIKTRGQQVTLSCSPISGHRSVSWYQQTPGQGLQFLFEYFSETQRNKGNFPGRFSGRQFSNSRSEMNVSTLELGDSALYLCASSFLSRGDSPLHFGNGTRLTVT.

The chain has TRBV7-8 and TRBJ2-3; 7 nucleotides match TRBD1. Germline V gene data show CDR1 as SGHVS and CDR2 as FQNEAQ. After removal of 5 bases from V and 4 bases from J, the junction contained 9 bases not matched to a gene. This CDR3 has 15 residues. CDR3 coding DNA: TGTGCCAGCAGCCCCCGGACAGGATGGGCAGATACGCAGTATTTT. Translated: CASSPRTGWADTQYF.

The V and J genes are TRBV7-9 and TRBJ1-1; tentative D call: TRBD1 (6 bases). Trimming removed 0 bases from V and 4 bases from J, with 9 bases in between. The CDR3 contains 14 residues. CDR1 SEHNR and CDR2 FQNEAQ come from the germline V gene (reference sequence). CDR3 nucleotide sequence: TGTGCCAGCAGCTTAGCGGGGGCGCGCACTGAAGCTTTCTTT. It is translated as CASSLAGARTEAFF.

The chain uses TRBV5-6 and TRBJ1-1; no definite D call. The V gene's germline CDR1 is SGHDT and CDR2 YYEEEE. The CDR3 is 14 residues long. The germline V and J ends were trimmed by 0 bases and 0 bases, with 6 bases remaining between them. In DNA, the CDR3 is TGTGCCAGCAGCTTGGCACTTATGAACACTGAAGCTTTCTTT. It encodes CASSLALMNTEAFF.

This chain joins TRBV18 and TRBJ2-7; possibly TRBD1 for D (6 bases). The CDR3 is 15 residues long. CDR1 is KGHSH and CDR2 is LQKENI in the germline V gene. Trimming took 6 bases from V and 3 from J, leaving 18 bases between them. The CDR3 DNA sequence: TGTGCCAGCTCCCCCAGCGTGGGACAATACTACGAGCAGTACTTC. This gives the protein CASSPSVGQYYEQYF.

The V and J genes are TRBV9 and TRBJ2-7, with D uncertain. The CDR3 is 13 residues long. Germline CDR1 is SGDLS and CDR2 is YYNGEE. V lost 0 bases and J 4 bases, leaving 8 bases between the germline ends. This chain's CDR3 is CASSVAPGYEQYF. As DNA, the CDR3 is TGTGCCAGCAGCGTAGCTCCCGGTTACGAGCAGTACTTC. The entire variable domain, with the rest obtained from reference TRBV9 and TRBJ2-7, is as follows: DSGVTQTPKHLITATGQRVTLRCSPRSGDLSVYWYQQSLDQGLQFLIQYYNGEERAKGNILERFSAQQFPDLHSELNLSSLELGDSALYFCASSVAPGYEQYFGPGTRLTVT.

The rearrangement links TRBV5-8 to TRBJ1-2; 9 nucleotides line up with TRBD1. Trimming at V came to 0 bases and at J to 7 bases, leaving 10 bases not matched to a gene. The CDR3 covers 16 residues. CDR1 and CDR2 from the germline V gene are SGHTS and YDEGEE. CDR3: CASSLALGQGSSGYTF. DNA for the CDR3: TGTGCCAGCAGCTTGGCCTTGGGACAGGGATCGAGTGGCTACACCTTC.

The rearrangement links TRBV15 to TRBJ2-5, with D possibly matching TRBD1 (6 bases). CDR1 is LNHNV, CDR2 YYDKDF, per germline (reference sequence). The CDR3 covers 15 residues. The V gene lost 2 bases and the J gene lost 1 base, with 11 bases spanning the gap. The CDR3 protein is CATSRQNRAQETQYF. The CDR3 nucleotides are TGTGCCACCAGCAGACAAAACAGGGCCCAAGAGACCCAGTACTTC.

V gene TRBV28 combines with J gene TRBJ2-5, with 11 bases lining up with TRBD1. Losses at the gene ends were 6 bases for V and 4 bases for J; bases not matched to a gene: 7. CDR1 and CDR2 from the germline V gene are MDHEN and SYDVKM. The CDR3 runs to 15 residues. CDR3 region: CASSLRTGGTETQYF. As DNA, the CDR3 is TGTGCCAGCAGCCTTAGGACAGGGGGCACAGAGACCCAGTACTTC.

The V gene is TRBV27, the J gene TRBJ1-2, with 7 bases identical to TRBD1. There are 18 residues in the CDR3. Germline assignment: CDR1 MNHEY and CDR2 SMNVEV (reference sequence). Germline trimming cut 8 bases from V and 2 bases from J; bases unmatched to any gene: 20. As DNA, the CDR3 is TGTGCCAGCTGCCTGAGGCCCCCGAGACAGGGTTACAACTATGGCTACACCTTC. This sequence encodes CASCLRPPRQGYNYGYTF.

The rearrangement uses TRBV20-1 and TRBJ1-1; a possible D gene is TRBD1 (6 bases). The germline V and J ends were trimmed by 6 bases and 8 bases, with 10 bases remaining between them. In germline, CDR1 is DFQATT, CDR2 SNEGSKA (reference sequence). This CDR3 comprises 10 residues. The CDR3 spells CSARTEEAFF. The CDR3 DNA follows: TGCAGTGCCCGGACAGAAGAAGCTTTCTTT.

The genes are TRBV4-3 and TRBJ1-4; D is possibly TRBD1 (6 bases). CDR3 length: 14 amino acids. Between the trimmed V and J ends, which lost 0 bases and 6 bases, there was a span of 8 bases. CDR1 is LGHNA, CDR2 YSLEER, per germline. The CDR3 protein is CASSQEQGDEKLFF. In nucleotides, the CDR3 is TGCGCCAGCAGCCAAGAACAGGGTGATGAAAAACTGTTTTTT.

This clone showed up just a few times. CDR3 protein: CAWDDGGTSGNTIYF. The CDR3 nucleotides read TGTGCCTGGGATGATGGGGGGACCTCTGGAAACACCATATATTTT. The chain has TRBV30 and TRBJ1-3; D possibly corresponds to TRBD1 (5 bases). V lost 5 bases and J lost 0, with 14 bases in between. CDR1 and CDR2 from the germline V gene are GTSNPN and SVGIG (reference sequence). This CDR3 spans 15 amino acids.

The chain combines TRBV7-3 with TRBJ1-1, with 8 bases aligning to TRBD1. Trimming removed 2 bases from V and 6 bases from J; junction bases left unmatched: 8. This CDR3 has 15 residues. CDR1 is SGHTA, CDR2 FQGTGA, per germline. CDR3 sequence: CASSLWQGARAEAFF. Here the CDR3 DNA reads TGTGCCAGCAGCTTATGGCAGGGGGCGAGAGCTGAAGCTTTCTTT. Complete variable domain (other parts from reference TRBV7-3 and TRBJ1-1): GAGVSQTPSNKVTEKGKYVELRCDPISGHTALYWYRQSLGQGPEFLIYFQGTGAADDSGLPNDRFFAVRPEGSVSTLKIQRTERGDSAVYLCASSLWQGARAEAFFGQGTRLTVV.

CDR3 nucleotide sequence: TGTGCCTGGCGCCTTAGAGAGACCTACGAGCAGTACTTC. Translation: CAWRLRETYEQYF. This chain connects TRBV30 to TRBJ2-7; D unresolved. V was trimmed by 5 bases and J by 2 bases, leaving 13 bases between them. Germline V gene sequence: CDR1 GTSNPN, CDR2 SVGIG (reference sequence). The length of the CDR3 is 13 residues.

This clone was seen only once. This rearrangement joins TRBV5-1 to TRBJ2-3, with D tentatively TRBD1 (6 bases). CDR3 length: 14 residues. Germline CDR1 SGHRS, CDR2 YFSETQ. The V end was cut by 8 bases, the J end by 2 bases, with 15 bases between. The chain's CDR3 is CASLRDTNTDTQYF. DNA of the CDR3: TGCGCCAGTCTCCGGGACACCAACACAGATACGCAGTATTTT. Full variable domain (rest looked up from reference TRBV5-1 and TRBJ2-3): KAGVTQTPRYLIKTRGQQVTLSCSPISGHRSVSWYQQTPGQGLQFLFEYFSETQRNKGNFPGRFSGRQFSNSRSEMNVSTLELGDSALYLCASLRDTNTDTQYFGPGTRLTVL.

The chain has TRBV7-2 and TRBJ1-6; 7 bases line up with TRBD1. J gave up 6 bases and V 3 bases, and 2 bases lay outside the gene matches. CDR3 length: 14 residues. From germline, CDR1 is SGHTA and CDR2 FQGNSA. The CDR3 DNA follows: TGTGCCAGCAGCTTGGGGACAGCTAATTCACCCCTCCACTTT. As protein: CASSLGTANSPLHF.

The chain is built from TRBV7-3 and TRBJ2-1, with a tentative D call TRBD2 (6 bases). V gave up 5 bases and J gave up 3 bases, with 17 bases separating them. The CDR3 covers 16 residues. Germline loops: CDR1 SGHTA, CDR2 FQGTGA. The CDR3 nucleotides are TGTGCCAGCAGCAAGACTAGTCTGGAAGACTACAATGAGCAGTTCTTC. Translated: CASSKTSLEDYNEQFF.

This chain joins TRBV5-4 and TRBJ2-5; TRBD1 agrees at 8 bases. From germline, CDR1 is SGHNT and CDR2 YYREEE (reference sequence). The ends lost 5 bases at V and 5 bases at J; junction bases unmatched: 14. The CDR3 has 16 amino acids. CDR3 sequence: CASSRQGQGAGETQYF. The CDR3 bases are TGTGCCAGCAGTCGGCAAGGCCAGGGGGCAGGGGAGACCCAGTACTTC.

The rearrangement uses TRBV7-3 and TRBJ2-5; 8 bases match TRBD1. Trimming at V came to 2 bases and at J to 5 bases, leaving 7 bases not matched to a gene. Germline-derived CDR1 and CDR2 are SGHTA and FQGTGA. The CDR3 is 15 amino acids. This CDR3 reads CASSLLGRGHETQYF. The CDR3 region has the DNA TGTGCCAGCAGCTTATTAGGCAGGGGGCACGAGACCCAGTACTTC.

The chain carries TRBV21-1 and TRBJ2-3; the table's TRBD2 call for D was not verified on the DNA. TRBV21-1 is termed a pseudogene. This CDR3 has 18 residues. DNA for the CDR3: TGTGCCAGCAGGAACCTTTTCAGGCGGGAGGGCCCCACAGATACGCAGTATTTT. Protein product: CASRNLFRREGPTDTQYF.

The genes are TRBV11-2 and TRBJ2-7, with D possibly being TRBD2 (6 bases). Trimming took 1 base from V and 3 from J, leaving 16 bases between them. CDR3 length: 16 amino acids. Germline assignment: CDR1 SGHAT and CDR2 FQNNGV. The CDR3, as DNA: TGTGCCAGCAGCTTAGGGGGCGGAGGGGTCTACTACGAGCAGTACTTC. Translated: CASSLGGGGVYYEQYF.

This clone was picked up a small number of times. CDR3 nucleotide sequence: TGTGCCAGCAGCACCCGACAGGGCCACGAGCAGTACTTC. Translated: CASSTRQGHEQYF. The V call is TRBV7-9, the J call TRBJ2-7, with 7 bases matching TRBD1. This CDR3 has 13 amino acids. CDR1 and CDR2 (germline): SEHNR, FQNEAQ (reference sequence). Germline trimming cut 5 bases from V and 5 bases from J; bases unmatched to any gene: 6.